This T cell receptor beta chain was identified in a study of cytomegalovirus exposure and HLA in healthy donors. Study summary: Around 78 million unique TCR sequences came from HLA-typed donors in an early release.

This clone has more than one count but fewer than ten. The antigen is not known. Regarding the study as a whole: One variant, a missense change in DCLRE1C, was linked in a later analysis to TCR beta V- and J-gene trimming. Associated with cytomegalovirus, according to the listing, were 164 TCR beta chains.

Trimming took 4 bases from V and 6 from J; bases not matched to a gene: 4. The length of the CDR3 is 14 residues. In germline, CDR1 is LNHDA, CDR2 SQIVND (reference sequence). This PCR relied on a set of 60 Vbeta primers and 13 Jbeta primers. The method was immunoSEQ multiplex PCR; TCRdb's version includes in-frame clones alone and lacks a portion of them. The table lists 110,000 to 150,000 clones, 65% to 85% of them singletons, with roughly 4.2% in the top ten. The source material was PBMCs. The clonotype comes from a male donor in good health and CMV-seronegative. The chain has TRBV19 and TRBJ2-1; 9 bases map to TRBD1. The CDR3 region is CASSTGQGINEQFF. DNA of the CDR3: TGTGCCAGTAGTACGGGACAGGGAATCAATGAGCAGTTCTTC.